The entry that follows covers one TCR beta chain sequence. Antigen: not known. Trimming took off 5 bases at V and 0 bases at J, with 19 bases between the two ends. The CDR3 spans 16 residues. Germline loops: CDR1 SQVTM, CDR2 ANQGSEA. This sample is part of a study of beta chain features in type 1 diabetes. Study details: Sorted cells numbering over 95,000,000 were examined across all samples.

The study reverse transcribed the entire isolated RNA, so it sequenced expressed TCRB transcripts. The assay was immunoSEQ multiplex PCR, and TCRdb's table has in-frame clones only and misses some. This sample carries some 150,000 clones, 11% of them seen once, and the ten largest clones take roughly 2%. The study, taken as a whole, reports: Fewer junction insertions and more nucleotide deletions appeared in type 1 diabetes patients. Cells with high TCR expression could be over-represented by cDNA sequencing.

The V call is TRBV29-1, the J call TRBJ1-1; D uncertain. This receptor was obtained from a man in his late teens or twenties in good health. The source material was central memory CD4+ T cells from blood. The CDR3 region is CSVSIRGGSMNTEAFF. In DNA, the CDR3 is TGCAGCGTTAGTATACGCGGTGGTTCTATGAACACTGAAGCTTTCTTT.